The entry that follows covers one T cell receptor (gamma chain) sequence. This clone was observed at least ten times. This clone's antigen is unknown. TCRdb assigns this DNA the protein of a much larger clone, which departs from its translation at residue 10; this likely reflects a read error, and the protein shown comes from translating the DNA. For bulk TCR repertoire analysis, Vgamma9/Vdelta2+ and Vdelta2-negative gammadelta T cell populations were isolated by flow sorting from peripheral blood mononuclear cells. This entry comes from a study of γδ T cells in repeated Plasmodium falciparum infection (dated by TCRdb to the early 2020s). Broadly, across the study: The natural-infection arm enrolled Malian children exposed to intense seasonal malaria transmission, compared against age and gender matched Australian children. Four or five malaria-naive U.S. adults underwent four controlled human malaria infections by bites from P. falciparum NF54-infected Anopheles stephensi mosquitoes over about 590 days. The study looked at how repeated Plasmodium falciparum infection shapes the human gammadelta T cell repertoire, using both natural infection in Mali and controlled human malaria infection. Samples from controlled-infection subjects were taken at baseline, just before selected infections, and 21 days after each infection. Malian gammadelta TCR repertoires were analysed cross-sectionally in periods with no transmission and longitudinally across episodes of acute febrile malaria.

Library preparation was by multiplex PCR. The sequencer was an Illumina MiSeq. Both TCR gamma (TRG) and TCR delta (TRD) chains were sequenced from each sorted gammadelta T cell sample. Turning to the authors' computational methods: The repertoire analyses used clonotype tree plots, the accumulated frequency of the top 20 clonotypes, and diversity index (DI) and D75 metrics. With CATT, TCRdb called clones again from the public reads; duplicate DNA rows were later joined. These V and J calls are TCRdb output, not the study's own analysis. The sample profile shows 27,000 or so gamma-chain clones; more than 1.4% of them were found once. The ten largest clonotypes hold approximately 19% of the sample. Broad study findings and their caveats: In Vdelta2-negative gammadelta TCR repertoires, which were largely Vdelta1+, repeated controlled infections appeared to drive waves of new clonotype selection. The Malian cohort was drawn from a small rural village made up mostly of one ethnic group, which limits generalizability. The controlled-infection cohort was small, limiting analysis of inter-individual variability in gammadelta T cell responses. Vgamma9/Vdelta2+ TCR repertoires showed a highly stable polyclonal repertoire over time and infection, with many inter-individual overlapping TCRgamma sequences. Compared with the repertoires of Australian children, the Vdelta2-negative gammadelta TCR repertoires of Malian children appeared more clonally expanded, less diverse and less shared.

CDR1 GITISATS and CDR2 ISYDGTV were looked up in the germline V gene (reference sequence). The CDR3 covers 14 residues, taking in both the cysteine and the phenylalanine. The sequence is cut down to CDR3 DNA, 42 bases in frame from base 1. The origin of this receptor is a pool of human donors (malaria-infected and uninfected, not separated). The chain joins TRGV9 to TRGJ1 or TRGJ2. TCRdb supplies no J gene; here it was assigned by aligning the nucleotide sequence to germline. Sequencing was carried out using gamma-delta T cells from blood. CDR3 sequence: CALWEVGHYHKKLF. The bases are TGTGCCTTGTGGGAGGTGGGACATTATCATAAGAAACTCTTT.